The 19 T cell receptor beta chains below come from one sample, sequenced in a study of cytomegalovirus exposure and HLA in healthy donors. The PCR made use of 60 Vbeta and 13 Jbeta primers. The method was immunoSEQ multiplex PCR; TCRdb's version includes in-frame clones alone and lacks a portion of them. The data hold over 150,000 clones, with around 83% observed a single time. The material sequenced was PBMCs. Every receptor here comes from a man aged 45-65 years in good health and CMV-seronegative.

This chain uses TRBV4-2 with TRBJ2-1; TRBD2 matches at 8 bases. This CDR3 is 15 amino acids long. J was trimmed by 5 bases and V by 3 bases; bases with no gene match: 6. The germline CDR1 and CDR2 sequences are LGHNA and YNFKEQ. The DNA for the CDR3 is TGTGCCAGCAGCCAGGCTAGCGGGCCCGACAATGAGCAGTTCTTC. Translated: CASSQASGPDNEQFF.

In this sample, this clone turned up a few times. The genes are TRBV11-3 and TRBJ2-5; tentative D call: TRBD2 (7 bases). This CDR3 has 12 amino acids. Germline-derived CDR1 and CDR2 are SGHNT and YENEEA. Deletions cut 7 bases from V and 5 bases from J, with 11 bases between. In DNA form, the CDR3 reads TGTGCCAGCAAGGGGGGGGGTGAGACCCAGTACTTC. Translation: CASKGGGETQYF.

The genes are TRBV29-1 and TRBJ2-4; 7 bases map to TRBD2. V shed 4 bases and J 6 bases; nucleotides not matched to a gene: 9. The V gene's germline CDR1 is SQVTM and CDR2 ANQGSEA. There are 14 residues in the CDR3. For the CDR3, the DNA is TGCAGCGTTGTAAGCCAGGGAGGGATAAACATTCAGTACTTC. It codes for CSVVSQGGINIQYF.

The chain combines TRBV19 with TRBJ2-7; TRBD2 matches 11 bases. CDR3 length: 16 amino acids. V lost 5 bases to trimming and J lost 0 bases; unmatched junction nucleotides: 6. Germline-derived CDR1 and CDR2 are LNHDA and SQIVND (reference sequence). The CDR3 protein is CASSSPGLAASYEQYF. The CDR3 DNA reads TGTGCCAGTAGTTCGCCGGGACTAGCGGCCTCCTACGAGCAGTACTTC.

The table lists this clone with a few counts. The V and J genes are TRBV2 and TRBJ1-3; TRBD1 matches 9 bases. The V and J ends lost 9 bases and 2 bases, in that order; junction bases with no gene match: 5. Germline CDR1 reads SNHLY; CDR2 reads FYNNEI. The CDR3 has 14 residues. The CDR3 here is CARSRTGAGNTIYF. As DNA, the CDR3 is TGTGCCAGATCTCGGACAGGGGCTGGAAACACCATATATTTT.

CDR3: CASSRKARGAQETQYF. The CDR3 coding sequence is TGCGCCAGCAGCCGCAAGGCGCGGGGGGCTCAAGAGACCCAGTACTTC. The J gene is TRBJ2-5, the V gene TRBV5-1; TRBD2 matches 8 bases. This CDR3 contains 16 residues. Germline-derived CDR1 and CDR2 are SGHRS and YFSETQ. V lost 4 bases to trimming and J lost 2 bases; unmatched junction nucleotides: 10.

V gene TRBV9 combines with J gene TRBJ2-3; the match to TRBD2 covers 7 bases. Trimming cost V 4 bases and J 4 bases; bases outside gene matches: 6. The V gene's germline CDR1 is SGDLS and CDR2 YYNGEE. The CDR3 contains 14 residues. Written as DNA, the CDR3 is TGTGCCAGCAGCTCACGGGAGGTCGCAGATACGCAGTATTTT. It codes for CASSSREVADTQYF.

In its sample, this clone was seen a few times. This CDR3 is CASSTGTDNEQFF. CDR3 in DNA: TGTGCCAGCAGCACCGGGACAGACAATGAGCAGTTCTTC. The chain joins TRBV6-1 to TRBJ2-1; 7 nucleotides agree with TRBD1. Germline CDR1 reads MNHNS; CDR2 reads SASEGT. The CDR3 length is 13 residues. The V and J ends lost 6 bases and 5 bases, in that order; junction bases with no gene match: 4.

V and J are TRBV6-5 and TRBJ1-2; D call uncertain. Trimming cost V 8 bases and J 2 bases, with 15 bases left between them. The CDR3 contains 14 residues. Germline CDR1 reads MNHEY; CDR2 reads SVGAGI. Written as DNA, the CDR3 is TGTGCCAGCGGTCTGTCACAGTCCAACTATGGCTACACCTTC. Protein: CASGLSQSNYGYTF.

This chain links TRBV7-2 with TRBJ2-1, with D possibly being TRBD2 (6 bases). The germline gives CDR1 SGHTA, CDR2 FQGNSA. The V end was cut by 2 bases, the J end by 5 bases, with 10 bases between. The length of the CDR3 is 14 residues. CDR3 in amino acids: CASSLRREDNEQFF. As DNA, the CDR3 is TGTGCCAGCAGCTTAAGGCGGGAAGACAATGAGCAGTTCTTC.

CDR3 in amino acids: CASSKDRRSYEQYF. CDR3 sequence (DNA): TGTGCCAGCAGTAAGGACAGACGCTCCTACGAGCAGTACTTC. This chain uses TRBV2 with TRBJ2-7, with D possibly TRBD1 on 6 matching bases. The CDR3 consists of 14 residues. Germline-derived CDR1 and CDR2 are SNHLY and FYNNEI. The ends were cut back, 5 bases at V and 0 bases at J, with 11 bases in the middle. The full variable domain, in which reference TRBV2 and TRBJ2-7 provide the parts outside the CDR3, is EPEVTQTPSHQVTQMGQEVILRCVPISNHLYFYWYRQILGQKVEFLVSFYNNEISEKSEIFDDQFSVERPDGSNFTLKIRSTKLEDSAMYFCASSKDRRSYEQYFGPGTRLTVT.

The CDR3 DNA follows: TGTGCCAGCAGCTTAGTTCGAGCGGGAGGACGCGAGCAGTACTTC. Translated, it gives CASSLVRAGGREQYF. The chain uses TRBV11-2 and TRBJ2-7, with TRBD2 matching 9 bases. The V gene end was trimmed by 1 base and the J gene end by 6 bases; junction bases not matched to a gene: 7. The CDR3 consists of 15 residues. CDR1 is SGHAT, CDR2 FQNNGV, per germline. Full variable domain (missing parts from reference TRBV11-2 and TRBJ2-7): EAGVAQSPRYKIIEKRQSVAFWCNPISGHATLYWYQQILGQGPKLLIQFQNNGVVDDSQLPKDRFSAERLKGVDSTLKIQPAKLEDSAVYLCASSLVRAGGREQYFGPGTRLTVT.

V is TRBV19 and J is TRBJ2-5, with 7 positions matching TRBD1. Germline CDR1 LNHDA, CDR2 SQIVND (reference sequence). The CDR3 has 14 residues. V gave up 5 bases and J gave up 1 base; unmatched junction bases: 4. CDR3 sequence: CASSGRDSQETQYF. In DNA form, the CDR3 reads TGTGCCAGTAGTGGCCGGGACAGCCAAGAGACCCAGTACTTC.

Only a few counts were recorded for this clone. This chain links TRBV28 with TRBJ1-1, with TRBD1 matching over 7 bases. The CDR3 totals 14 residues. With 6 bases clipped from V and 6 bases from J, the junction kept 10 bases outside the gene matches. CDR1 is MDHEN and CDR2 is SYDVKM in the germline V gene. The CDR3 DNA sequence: TGTGCCAGCAGCTTGACAGGGCCGCCCGCTGAAGCTTTCTTT. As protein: CASSLTGPPAEAFF.

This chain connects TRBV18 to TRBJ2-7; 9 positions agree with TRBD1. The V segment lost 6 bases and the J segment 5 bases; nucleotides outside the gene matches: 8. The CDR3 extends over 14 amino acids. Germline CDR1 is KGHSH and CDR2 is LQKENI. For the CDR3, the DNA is TGTGCCAGCTCCCAAGGGACAGGGAACAACGAGCAGTACTTC. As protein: CASSQGTGNNEQYF.

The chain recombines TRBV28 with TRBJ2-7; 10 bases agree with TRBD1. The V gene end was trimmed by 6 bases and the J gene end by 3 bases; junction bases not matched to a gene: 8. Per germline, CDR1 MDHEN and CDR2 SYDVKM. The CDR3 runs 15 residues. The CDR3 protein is CASRSETGGFYEQYF. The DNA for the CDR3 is TGTGCCAGCAGGAGCGAGACAGGGGGCTTCTACGAGCAGTACTTC. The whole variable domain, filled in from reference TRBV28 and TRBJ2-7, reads DVKVTQSSRYLVKRTGEKVFLECVQDMDHENMFWYRQDPGLGLRLIYFSYDVKMKEKGDIPEGYSVSREKKERFSLILESASTNQTSMYLCASRSETGGFYEQYFGPGTRLTVT.

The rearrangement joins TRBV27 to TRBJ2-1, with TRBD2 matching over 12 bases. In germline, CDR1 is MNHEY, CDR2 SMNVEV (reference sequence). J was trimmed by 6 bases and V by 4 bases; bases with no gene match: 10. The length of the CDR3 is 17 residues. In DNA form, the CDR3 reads TGTGCCAGCAGTTCCCCATCGCTAGCGGGAGGGCCCAATGAGCAGTTCTTC. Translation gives CASSSPSLAGGPNEQFF.

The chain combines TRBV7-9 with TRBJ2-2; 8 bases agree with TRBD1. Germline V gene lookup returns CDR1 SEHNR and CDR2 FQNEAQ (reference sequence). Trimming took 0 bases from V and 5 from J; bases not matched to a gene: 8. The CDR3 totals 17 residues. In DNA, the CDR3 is TGTGCCAGCAGCTTAGCGGGGGGCAGGGGGCGTACCGGGGAGCTGTTTTTT. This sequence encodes CASSLAGGRGRTGELFF.

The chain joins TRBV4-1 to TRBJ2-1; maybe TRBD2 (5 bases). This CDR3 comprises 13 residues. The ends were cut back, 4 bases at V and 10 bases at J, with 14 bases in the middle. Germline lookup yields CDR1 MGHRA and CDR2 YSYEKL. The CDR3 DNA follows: TGCGCCAGCAGCCGGATGACCGGGGAGGAGCAGTTCTTC. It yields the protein CASSRMTGEEQFF.